The next 9 T cell receptor beta chains were all read from a single sample in a study of cytotoxic CD8 clonotypes in ibrutinib-treated CLL. Method: immunoSEQ multiplex PCR; TCRdb's copy keeps in-frame clones and lacks some. Altogether tens of thousands of clones are present, about nine tenths being singletons, with the ten largest covering approximately 3%. The source material was PBMCs, sampled after 12 months of ibrutinib treatment. The receptors stem from a human donor with chronic lymphocytic leukemia.

Here the CDR3 DNA reads TGTGCCAGCAGCTTATTCACTCAAGCGGGAACGATGTTCTTC. This encodes CASSLFTQAGTMFF. V usage is TRBV7-8 and J usage is TRBJ2-1; 7 positions agree with TRBD2. V trimming: 2 bases; J trimming: 15 bases; junction bases outside the gene matches: 13. CDR3 size: 14 residues. Germline V gene lookup returns CDR1 SGHVS and CDR2 FQNEAQ.

The chain employs TRBV5-1 and TRBJ2-2; D is undetermined. The germline gives CDR1 SGHRS, CDR2 YFSETQ. The CDR3 loop spans 16 amino acids. Trimming pared 0 bases from V and 1 base from J, leaving 10 bases between. The CDR3 bases are TGCGCCAGCAGCTTGGAGGTCAGACAGAACACCGGGGAGCTGTTTTTT. Translated, it gives CASSLEVRQNTGELFF.

The count of this clone is one. J is TRBJ1-4 and V is TRBV21-1; the D call TRBD1 from the table was never checked on the DNA. TRBV21-1 is an annotated pseudogene. CDR3 size: 16 residues. The CDR3 DNA follows: TGTGCCAGCAGCAAAGGTGAAGGGCAGGGGCGTGAAAAACTGTTTTTT. It encodes CASSKGEGQGREKLFF.

V and J are TRBV6-5 and TRBJ1-1; a weak D match, TRBD1 (6 bases). The CDR3 sequence is 16 residues long. Germline CDR1 reads MNHEY; CDR2 reads SVGAGI. Trimming shortened V by 1 base and J by 3 bases, and 15 bases separated the two germline ends. The CDR3 reads CASSYFLGAGDTEAFF. The CDR3 coding sequence is TGTGCCAGCAGTTACTTTTTGGGGGCTGGGGACACTGAAGCTTTCTTT.

The CDR3 DNA follows: TGTGCCAGCAGCTCCGCCCCGGGCGGATACAATGAGCAGTTCTTC. It is translated as CASSSAPGGYNEQFF. The rearrangement joins TRBV7-7 to TRBJ2-1; D call uncertain. Trimming shortened V by 4 bases and J by 4 bases, and 14 bases separated the two germline ends. Germline V CDR1 and CDR2: SSHAT, FNYEAQ (reference sequence). The CDR3 has 15 residues. The variable domain in full, with the rest retrieved from reference TRBV7-7 and TRBJ2-1, is GAGVSQSPRYKVTKRGQDVTLRCDPISSHATLYWYQQALGQGPEFLTYFNYEAQPDKSGLPSDRFSAERPEGSISTLTIQRTEQRDSAMYRCASSSAPGGYNEQFFGPGTRLTVL.

This chain joins TRBV5-6 and TRBJ1-2; D perhaps matches TRBD1 (6 bases). The length of the CDR3 is 14 residues. Per the germline V gene, CDR1 is SGHDT and CDR2 is YYEEEE. The V end lost 0 bases, the J end lost 8 bases, and 14 bases lay between the germline ends. The CDR3 DNA reads TGTGCCAGCAGCTTGGACCCGGGGGCGAAAGGCTACACCTTC. Translating gives CASSLDPGAKGYTF.

This clone was picked up one time. V and J are TRBV29-1 and TRBJ2-5; D remains ambiguous. Germline V CDR1 and CDR2: SQVTM, ANQGSEA. The CDR3 totals 14 residues. V lost 4 bases to trimming and J lost 2 bases, with 14 bases between them. The CDR3 here is CSVAPRNLQETQYF. CDR3 DNA: TGCAGCGTTGCCCCAAGAAATCTTCAAGAGACCCAGTACTTC.

The chain couples TRBV19 to TRBJ1-6, with D uncertain. The CDR3 contains 16 residues. Germline lookup yields CDR1 LNHDA and CDR2 SQIVND (reference sequence). V dropped 5 bases and J dropped 0 bases, with 11 bases sitting between them. CDR3 DNA sequence: TGTGCCAGTAGTTTCCGGTCGAGCTCCTATAATTCACCCCTCCACTTT. Amino acids: CASSFRSSSYNSPLHF.

In its sample, this clone was seen once. The chain combines TRBV7-5 with TRBJ2-7; TRBD2, the D gene given by the table, was not confirmed from the DNA. TRBV7-5 is recorded as a pseudogene. The CDR3 consists of 19 residues. CDR3 region: CVRSLVPQREKGLSYEQYF. The CDR3 DNA follows: TGTGTCAGAAGCCTCGTCCCACAGCGGGAGAAGGGCCTATCCTACGAGCAGTACTTC.